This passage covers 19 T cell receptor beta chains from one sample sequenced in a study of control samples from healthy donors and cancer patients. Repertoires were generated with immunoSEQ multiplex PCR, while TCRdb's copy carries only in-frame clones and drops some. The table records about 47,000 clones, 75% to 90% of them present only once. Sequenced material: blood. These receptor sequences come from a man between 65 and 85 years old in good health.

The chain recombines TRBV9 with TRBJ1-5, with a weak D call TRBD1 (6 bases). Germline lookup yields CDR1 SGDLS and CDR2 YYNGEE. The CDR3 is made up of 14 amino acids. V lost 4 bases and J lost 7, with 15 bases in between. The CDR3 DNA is TGTGCCAGCAGCAGAGGGGGGTCCCGGCAGCCCCAGCATTTT. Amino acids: CASSRGGSRQPQHF.

In nucleotides, the CDR3 is TGTGCCAGCAGTGAAAGGGTTGGGTTGCTGTTTTTT. Protein product: CASSERVGLLFF. This chain uses TRBV2 with TRBJ2-2; no definite D call. V was trimmed by 2 bases and J by 13 bases, leaving 11 bases between them. In germline, CDR1 is SNHLY, CDR2 FYNNEI. The CDR3 is made up of 12 amino acids.

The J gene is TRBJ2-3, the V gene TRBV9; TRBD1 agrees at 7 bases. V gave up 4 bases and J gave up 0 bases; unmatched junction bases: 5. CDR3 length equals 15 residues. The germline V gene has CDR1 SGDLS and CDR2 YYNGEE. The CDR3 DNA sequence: TGTGCCAGCAGCCCGCAGGGGGATAGCACAGATACGCAGTATTTT. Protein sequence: CASSPQGDSTDTQYF.

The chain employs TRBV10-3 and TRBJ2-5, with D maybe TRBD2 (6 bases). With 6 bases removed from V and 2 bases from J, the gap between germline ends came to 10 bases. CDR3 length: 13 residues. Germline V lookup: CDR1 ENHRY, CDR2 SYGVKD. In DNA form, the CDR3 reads TGTGCCATCAGGGCAGGACTACAAGAGACCCAGTACTTC. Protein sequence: CAIRAGLQETQYF.

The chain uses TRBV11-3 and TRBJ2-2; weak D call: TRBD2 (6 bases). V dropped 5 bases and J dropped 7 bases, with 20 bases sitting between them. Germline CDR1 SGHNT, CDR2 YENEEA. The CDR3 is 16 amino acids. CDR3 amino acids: CASSPRGSGVGGELFF. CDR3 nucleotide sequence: TGTGCCAGCAGCCCGAGGGGATCGGGAGTGGGCGGGGAGCTGTTTTTT.

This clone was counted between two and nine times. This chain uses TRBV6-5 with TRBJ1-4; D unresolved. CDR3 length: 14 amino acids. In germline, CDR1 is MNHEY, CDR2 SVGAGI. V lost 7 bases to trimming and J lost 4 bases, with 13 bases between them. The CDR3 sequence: CASTARSFNEKLFF. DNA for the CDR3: TGTGCCAGCACCGCGAGGTCCTTTAATGAAAAACTGTTTTTT.

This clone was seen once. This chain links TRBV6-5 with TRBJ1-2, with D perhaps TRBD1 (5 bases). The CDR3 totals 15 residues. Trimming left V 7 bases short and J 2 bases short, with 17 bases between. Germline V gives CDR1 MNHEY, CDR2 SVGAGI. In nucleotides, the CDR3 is TGTGCCAGCACCGTCCGGGACTCTCTGAACTATGGCTACACCTTC. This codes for CASTVRDSLNYGYTF.

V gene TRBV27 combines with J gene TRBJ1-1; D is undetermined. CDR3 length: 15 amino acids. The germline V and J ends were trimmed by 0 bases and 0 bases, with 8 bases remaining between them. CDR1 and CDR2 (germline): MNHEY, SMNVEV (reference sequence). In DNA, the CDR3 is TGTGCCAGCAGTTTATCGACGCTGATGAACACTGAAGCTTTCTTT. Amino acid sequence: CASSLSTLMNTEAFF.

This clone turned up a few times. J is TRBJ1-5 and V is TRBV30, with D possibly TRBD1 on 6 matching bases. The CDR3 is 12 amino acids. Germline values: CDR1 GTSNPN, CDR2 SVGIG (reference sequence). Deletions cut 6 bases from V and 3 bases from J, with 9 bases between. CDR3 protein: CACRGLNQPQHF. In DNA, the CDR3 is TGTGCCTGCCGGGGGCTCAATCAGCCCCAGCATTTT.

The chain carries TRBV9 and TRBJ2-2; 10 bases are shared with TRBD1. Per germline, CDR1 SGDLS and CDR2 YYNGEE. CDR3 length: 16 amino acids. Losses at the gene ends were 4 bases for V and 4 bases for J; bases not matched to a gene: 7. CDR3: CASSISGTGVTGELFF. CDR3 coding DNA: TGTGCCAGCAGCATCTCCGGGACAGGGGTCACCGGGGAGCTGTTTTTT.

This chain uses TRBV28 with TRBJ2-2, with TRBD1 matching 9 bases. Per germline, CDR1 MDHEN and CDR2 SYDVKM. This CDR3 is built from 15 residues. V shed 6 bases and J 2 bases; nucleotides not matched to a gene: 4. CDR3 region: CASRGDRVNTGELFF. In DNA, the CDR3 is TGTGCCAGCAGGGGGGACAGGGTAAACACCGGGGAGCTGTTTTTT.

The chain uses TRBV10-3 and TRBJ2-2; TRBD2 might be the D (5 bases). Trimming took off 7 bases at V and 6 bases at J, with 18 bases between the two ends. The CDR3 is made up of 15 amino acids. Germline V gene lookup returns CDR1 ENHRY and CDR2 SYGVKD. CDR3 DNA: TGTGCCATCAATTCCCGCTCTAGCATTGCCGGGGAGCTGTTTTTT. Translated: CAINSRSSIAGELFF.

The CDR3 region has the DNA TGTGCCAGCAGCTTGGTCCTAGGGGACGCGCTTTATGGCTACACCTTC. Its protein is CASSLVLGDALYGYTF. This chain uses TRBV5-5 with TRBJ1-2; D is perhaps TRBD1 (5 bases). V lost 0 bases, J lost 5 bases, and 17 bases lay in between. The CDR3 has 16 amino acids. Germline V gene lookup returns CDR1 SGHKS and CDR2 YYEKEE (reference sequence).

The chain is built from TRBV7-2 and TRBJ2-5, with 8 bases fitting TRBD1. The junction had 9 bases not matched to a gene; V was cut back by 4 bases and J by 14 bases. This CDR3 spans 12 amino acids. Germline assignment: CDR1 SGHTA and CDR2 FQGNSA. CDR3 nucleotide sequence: TGTGCCAGCAGCTATGACAGGGGACTCTTTTACTTC. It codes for CASSYDRGLFYF. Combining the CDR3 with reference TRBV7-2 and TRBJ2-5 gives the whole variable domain GAGVSQSPSNKVTEKGKDVELRCDPISGHTALYWYRQSLGQGLEFLIYFQGNSAPDKSGLPSDRFSAERTGGSVSTLTIQRTQQEDSAVYLCASSYDRGLFYFGPGTRLLVL.

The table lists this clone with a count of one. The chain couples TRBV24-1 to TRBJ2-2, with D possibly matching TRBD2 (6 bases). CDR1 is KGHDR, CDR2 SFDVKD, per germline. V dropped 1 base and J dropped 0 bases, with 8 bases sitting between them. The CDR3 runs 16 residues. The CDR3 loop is CATSDFGGANTGELFF. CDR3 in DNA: TGTGCCACCAGTGATTTCGGCGGGGCGAACACCGGGGAGCTGTTTTTT.

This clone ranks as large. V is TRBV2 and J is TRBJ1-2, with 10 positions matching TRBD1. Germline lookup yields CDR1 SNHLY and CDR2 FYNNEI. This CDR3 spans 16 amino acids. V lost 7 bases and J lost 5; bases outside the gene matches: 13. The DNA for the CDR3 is TGTGCCAGCACCGACCCCGGGGACAGGGGTGGGTATGGCTACACCTTC. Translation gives CASTDPGDRGGYGYTF.

This CDR3 is CAISKKTGTGNSYEQYF. The CDR3 nucleotides are TGTGCCATCAGTAAAAAAACCGGGACAGGGAACTCCTACGAGCAGTACTTC. The rearrangement uses TRBV10-3 and TRBJ2-7; TRBD1 aligns across 9 bases. This CDR3 is built from 17 residues. After removal of 5 bases from V and 0 bases from J, the junction contained 11 bases not matched to a gene. Germline lookup yields CDR1 ENHRY and CDR2 SYGVKD.

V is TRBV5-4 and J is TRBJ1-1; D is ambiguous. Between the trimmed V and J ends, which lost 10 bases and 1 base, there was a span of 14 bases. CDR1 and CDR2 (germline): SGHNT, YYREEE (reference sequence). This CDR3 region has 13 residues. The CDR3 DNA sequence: TGTGCCCTCGGGAGGACCCGGAACACTGAAGCTTTCTTT. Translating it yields CALGRTRNTEAFF.

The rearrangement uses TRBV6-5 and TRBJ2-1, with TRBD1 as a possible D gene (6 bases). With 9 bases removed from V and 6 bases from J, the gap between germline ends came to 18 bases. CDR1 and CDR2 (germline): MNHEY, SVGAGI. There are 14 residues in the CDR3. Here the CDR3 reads CASSLGGTFNEQFF. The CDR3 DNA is TGTGCCAGTTCCCTAGGGGGTACCTTCAATGAGCAGTTCTTC.